This T cell receptor beta chain was profiled in a study of cytomegalovirus exposure and HLA in healthy donors. CDR3 size: 15 residues. The V gene's germline CDR1 is SNHLY and CDR2 FYNNEI. V gave up 6 bases and J gave up 1 base; unmatched junction bases: 6. Study results and limitations: Cytomegalovirus status was reportedly diagnosed by the classifier with high sensitivity and specificity. Association with HLA alleles at 0.05 false discovery rate was found for approximately 18,000 TCR beta sequences in a later analysis. A missense variant in DCLRE1C was later tied to TCR beta V- and J-gene trimming.

The PCR was carried out with 60 Vbeta primers and 13 Jbeta primers. In the authors' workflow: Roughly 12 million shared chains were among about 80 million unique TCR beta chains counted in a later analysis. The method was immunoSEQ multiplex PCR; TCRdb's version includes in-frame clones alone and lacks a portion of them. V, J and clone size derive from that table, while D and trimming were established from the DNA sequence. In the table there are about 160,000 clones, over 65% of which are singletons. With regard to this clone: Its antigen is not known.

The receptor's source is a man aged 35 to 55 in good health and CMV-seropositive. This chain links TRBV2 with TRBJ2-1, with 7 positions matching TRBD2. Sequenced sample: PBMCs. In DNA form, the CDR3 reads TGTGCCAGCAGCGGGGGGTCGATATCCTACAATGAGCAGTTCTTC. Its protein is CASSGGSISYNEQFF. Using reference TRBV2 and TRBJ2-1 for the parts outside the CDR3, the full variable domain is EPEVTQTPSHQVTQMGQEVILRCVPISNHLYFYWYRQILGQKVEFLVSFYNNEISEKSEIFDDQFSVERPDGSNFTLKIRSTKLEDSAMYFCASSGGSISYNEQFFGPGTRLTVL.